This entry concerns a single TCR beta chain. The antigen is unknown. This entry belongs to a study of T cell responses to AZD1222 COVID-19 vaccine. Study results and caveats: Nearly half of unique spike-specific TCRs reportedly avoided B.1.351 and B.1.1.7 mutated regions.

Sequenced by immunoSEQ multiplex PCR; TCRdb stores in-frame clones only, minus some. Seen here are about 55,000 clones, approximately 90% observed once, and the top ten hold around 3.9%. This CDR3 is 15 amino acids long. The V and J ends lost 4 bases and 6 bases, in that order; junction bases with no gene match: 6. CDR1 and CDR2 (germline): SGHDT, YYEEEE. Sequencing was performed on peripheral blood, taken on day 0 of AZD1222 vaccination. This chain connects TRBV5-6 to TRBJ1-6, with 8 nucleotides matching TRBD1. The sequence was collected from an adult in good health. The CDR3 DNA sequence: TGTGCCAGCAGCAACGACAGGGGCGGTAATTCACCCCTCCACTTT. Its protein product is CASSNDRGGNSPLHF.